The 13 T cell receptor beta chains below were found in one sample sequenced in a study of metastatic and nonmetastatic thyroid tumors. Prior to thyroid surgery, none of the patients had received any treatment. With MiXCR, TCRdb reprocessed the PCR reads. This table has about 92,000 clones, just under 15% appearing once. Sample: blood. These receptors all come from a female donor with papillary thyroid cancer or a benign thyroid nodule (not recorded which). Some clones in this sample may be carry-over from other donors' samples.

This clone was observed at least ten times. The identical CDR3 is also encoded by other nucleotide sequences in the sample. The rearrangement joins TRBV5-4 to TRBJ2-7; D call uncertain. This CDR3 spans 15 amino acids. V lost 4 bases, J lost 5 bases, and 19 bases lay in between. Looked up from germline, CDR1 is SGHNT and CDR2 is YYREEE (reference sequence). CDR3 sequence reads: CASSQPTLGYNEQYF. In nucleotides, the CDR3 is TGTGCCAGCAGCCAACCTACGCTGGGATATAACGAGCAGTACTTC.

This clone was picked up many times. The chain is built from TRBV3-1 and TRBJ2-3; D possibly matches TRBD1 or TRBD2 (5 bases each). The CDR3 runs to 11 residues. V was trimmed by 6 bases and J by 4 bases, leaving 5 bases between them. Germline V CDR1 and CDR2: LGHDT, YNNKEL (reference sequence). CDR3 nucleotides: TGTGCCAGCAGGGGGGCAGATACGCAGTATTTT. It yields the protein CASRGADTQYF.

This clone came up many times. The J gene is TRBJ1-2, the V gene TRBV5-6; TRBD1 matches at 7 bases. The CDR3 has 15 residues. J lost 6 bases, V lost 2 bases, and 10 bases had no gene match. In germline, CDR1 is SGHDT, CDR2 YYEEEE. The CDR3 reads CASSFRQGLHNGYTF. CDR3 DNA: TGTGCCAGCAGCTTTCGACAGGGTCTTCATAATGGCTACACCTTC. Based on the CDR3 plus reference TRBV5-6 and TRBJ1-2, the full variable domain is DAGVTQSPTHLIKTRGQQVTLRCSPKSGHDTVSWYQQALGQGPQFIFQYYEEEERQRGNFPDRFSGHQFPNYSSELNVNALLLGDSALYLCASSFRQGLHNGYTFGSGTRLTVV.

The genes are TRBV30 and TRBJ2-3; TRBD2 agrees at 7 bases. Germline-derived CDR1 and CDR2 are GTSNPN and SVGIG (reference sequence). V dropped 5 bases and J dropped 7; count of bases not matched to a gene: 9. The CDR3 length is 13 residues. The CDR3 DNA reads TGTGCCTGGGTAGAAGCGGGAATAAATACGCAGTATTTT. This sequence encodes CAWVEAGINTQYF.

Ten or more counts support this clone. The chain carries TRBV6-1 and TRBJ1-3, with D unclear. Germline V gives CDR1 MNHNS, CDR2 SASEGT. The V gene lost 3 bases and the J gene lost 0 bases, with 9 bases spanning the gap. The CDR3 covers 15 residues. CDR3 in amino acids: CASSEGRFSGNTIYF. CDR3 DNA: TGTGCCAGCAGTGAGGGCAGATTCTCTGGAAACACCATATATTTT.

Many counts were recorded for this clone. J is TRBJ1-4 and V is TRBV20-1; a weak D match, TRBD1 (5 bases). Per the germline V gene, CDR1 is DFQATT and CDR2 is SNEGSKA (reference sequence). CDR3 length equals 11 residues. The V and J ends lost 5 bases and 6 bases respectively, with 7 bases between them. The CDR3 is CSAGGDEKLFF. CDR3 in DNA: TGCAGTGCTGGAGGGGATGAAAAACTGTTTTTT.

This clone occurred a few times. The V call is TRBV28, the J call TRBJ1-6; D may be TRBD1 (6 bases). V was trimmed by 4 bases and J by 9 bases, leaving 16 bases between them. This CDR3 spans 15 amino acids. CDR1 is MDHEN and CDR2 is SYDVKM in the germline V gene. CDR3: CASSSQTGPTSPLHF. CDR3 bases: TGTGCCAGCAGTTCCCAGACAGGCCCCACTTCACCCCTCCACTTT.

To note about this clone: A clone one base away is much larger, so this may be a read error. The chain couples TRBV4-1 to TRBJ2-1; TRBD1 is a possible D gene (5 bases). The CDR3 covers 18 residues. Germline loops: CDR1 MGHRA, CDR2 YSYEKL. The germline V and J ends were trimmed by 3 bases and 6 bases, with 24 bases remaining between them. This CDR3 is CASSQGLQVPKWGNEQFF. The CDR3 region has the DNA TGCGCCAGCAGCCAGGGGCTACAGGTACCGAAGTGGGGCAATGAGCAGTTCTTC.

The rearrangement joins TRBV11-1 to TRBJ2-6, with unresolved D. The CDR3 runs 16 residues. CDR1 is SGHAT and CDR2 is FQDESV in the germline V gene (reference sequence). V lost 7 bases and J lost 2, with 15 bases in between. The chain's CDR3 is CASTSSGVPGANVLTF. The CDR3 DNA reads as TGTGCCAGCACCTCGAGTGGGGTGCCTGGGGCCAACGTCCTGACTTTC.

This clone was picked up a small number of times. The rearrangement uses TRBV13 and TRBJ2-1; TRBD1 might be the D (6 bases). CDR3 length equals 16 residues. The V gene lost 3 bases and the J gene lost 10 bases, with 22 bases spanning the gap. Germline values: CDR1 PRHDT, CDR2 FYEKMQ (reference sequence). The CDR3 spells CASSFLSGTKGEEQFF. CDR3 nucleotides: TGTGCCAGCAGCTTTTTATCCGGGACAAAAGGGGAAGAGCAGTTCTTC.

About this clone: Being one base from a much bigger clone, this may be a read error. The V call is TRBV7-9, the J call TRBJ2-3; D gene unclear. This CDR3 is built from 13 residues. The germline V gene has CDR1 SEHNR and CDR2 FQNEAQ (reference sequence). Trimming removed 11 bases from V and 2 bases from J, with 14 bases in between. The CDR3 protein is CACMWGYTDTQYF. In DNA, the CDR3 is TGTGCCTGCATGTGGGGATACACAGATACGCAGTATTTT.

This clone was observed many times. J is TRBJ2-7 and V is TRBV11-2; 15 bases line up with TRBD2. The ends lost 1 base at V and 4 bases at J; junction bases unmatched: 8. Germline values: CDR1 SGHAT, CDR2 FQNNGV. This CDR3 contains 18 residues. The CDR3 coding sequence is TGTGCCAGCAGCTTAGTTGGACTAGCGGGGGGGACCGGGTACGAGCAGTACTTC. Translation gives CASSLVGLAGGTGYEQYF.

This clone has a count of ten or more. The chain recombines TRBV7-6 with TRBJ2-2; 8 bases are a match to TRBD2. Germline values: CDR1 SGHVS, CDR2 FNYEAQ. CDR3 size: 16 residues. The V and J ends lost 4 bases and 5 bases, in that order; junction bases with no gene match: 9. The CDR3 DNA reads as TGTGCCAGCAGCTCCCCGGGAGGGGGAGGAACCGGGGAGCTGTTTTTT. Protein product: CASSSPGGGGTGELFF.